This T cell receptor (beta chain) was documented in a study of T cell repertoires in aging, cancer and after chemotherapy. Background on the study: Donor ages fell into six groups from 30 or younger up to 70 or older. Pre- and post-chemotherapy samples were paired from chronic lymphocytic leukemia patients treated with fludarabine- or bendamustine-based regimens. About 8.8 million TCR reads were in the whole dataset.

The CDR3 length is 12 residues. Trimming removed 4 bases from V and 5 bases from J, with 8 bases in between. CDR1 is GTSNPN and CDR2 is SVGIG in the germline V gene (reference sequence). Study observations and caveats: In cancer patients, declining TCR diversity with age involved lost richness and lost evenness.

Amplification of TCR beta used genomic DNA extracted from peripheral blood. This clonotype rates as medium-sized. Its antigen remains unidentified. Multiplex touch-down PCR with TRB-A/B primers amplified rearranged V-D-J TRB sequences. Each CDR3 protein is one row after TCRdb ran MiXCR on the multiplex PCR reads. The sample has 300 to 500 distinct CDR3 sequences, roughly 27% seen once; the top ten hold over 60%. The J gene is TRBJ1-4, the V gene TRBV30, with no clear D. The source material was blood. The TCR was taken from a human donor with a blood cancer. The CDR3 bases are TGTGCCTGGACCCGGTCGAATGAAAAACTGTTTTTT. It specifies CAWTRSNEKLFF.